The 30 T cell receptor beta chains below all came from one sample that was sequenced in a study of identical twins. Using its own MiXCR run on the 5' RACE reads, TCRdb lists one record per CDR3 protein. This sample has some 600,000 distinct CDR3 sequences, with less than 9% found just once. In addition, the sample was reused for a study of yellow fever vaccine responses in identical twins.

The material sequenced was PBMCs. All receptors come from a woman aged 18-35 years in good health.

This clonotype has a count of ten or more. The rearrangement uses TRBV6-1 and TRBJ2-2; the D call may be TRBD1 or TRBD2 (6 bases each). With 5 bases removed from V and 4 bases from J, the gap between germline ends came to 17 bases. Germline values: CDR1 MNHNS, CDR2 SASEGT. This CDR3 comprises 16 residues. The CDR3 loop reads CASSRKAKGGTGELFF. In DNA, the CDR3 is TGTGCCAGCAGTCGAAAGGCTAAGGGGGGCACCGGGGAGCTGTTTTTT.

The sample holds many counts of this clonotype. The V and J genes are TRBV18 and TRBJ1-1; D unresolved. V lost 8 bases and J lost 1, with 14 bases in between. The CDR3 runs 14 residues. Per the germline V gene, CDR1 is KGHSH and CDR2 is LQKENI. CDR3 residues: CASSPYGGNTEAFF. CDR3 coding DNA: TGTGCCAGCAGTCCATACGGAGGGAACACTGAAGCTTTCTTT.

The rearrangement uses TRBV11-2 and TRBJ2-1; 15 positions match TRBD2. This CDR3 is built from 18 residues. Germline V CDR1 and CDR2: SGHAT, FQNNGV. Trimming at V came to 5 bases and at J to 7 bases, leaving 12 bases not matched to a gene. CDR3 DNA sequence: TGTGCCAGCAGCCCCTGGACTAGCGGGAGGGCTAGGTGGAATGAGCAGTTCTTC. It yields the protein CASSPWTSGRARWNEQFF.

This clonotype showed up many times. The J gene is TRBJ1-1, the V gene TRBV6-1, with D uncertain. This CDR3 contains 13 residues. Trimming removed 9 bases at V and 0 bases at J, with 11 bases between. Looked up from germline, CDR1 is MNHNS and CDR2 is SASEGT. CDR3 amino acids: CASVLGVNTEAFF. The CDR3 coding sequence is TGTGCCAGTGTCCTCGGGGTGAACACTGAAGCTTTCTTT.

This chain joins TRBV6-1 and TRBJ2-7; 11 bases match TRBD2. V lost 3 bases to trimming and J lost 2 bases; unmatched junction nucleotides: 6. Germline V CDR1 and CDR2: MNHNS, SASEGT. The CDR3 is made up of 16 amino acids. The CDR3 here is CASSDRETSGTYEQYF. The CDR3, as DNA: TGTGCCAGCAGTGATAGGGAGACTAGCGGGACCTACGAGCAGTACTTC.

The chain recombines TRBV6-1 with TRBJ1-2; D is perhaps TRBD1 (6 bases). Germline assignment: CDR1 MNHNS and CDR2 SASEGT. This CDR3 region has 13 residues. Deletions cut 3 bases from V and 8 bases from J, with 13 bases between. The CDR3 spells CASSDDRTNGYTF. Written as DNA, the CDR3 is TGTGCCAGCAGTGATGACAGGACGAACGGCTACACCTTC.

The chain uses TRBV18 and TRBJ2-7, with D possibly matching TRBD2 (6 bases). The germline V and J ends were trimmed by 8 bases and 6 bases, with 20 bases remaining between them. The CDR3 runs 14 residues. In germline, CDR1 is KGHSH, CDR2 LQKENI. In nucleotides, the CDR3 is TGTGCCAGCCGGGCGGAGGGCGGATGGGGCGAGCAGTACGTC. Amino acid sequence: CASRAEGGWGEQYV.

This chain uses TRBV7-2 with TRBJ2-2; D possibly uses TRBD1 or TRBD2 (5 bases each). The CDR3 has 15 amino acids. The ends were cut back, 1 base at V and 7 bases at J, with 13 bases in the middle. Germline V gene sequence: CDR1 SGHTA, CDR2 FQGNSA. The CDR3 DNA sequence: TGTGCCAGCAGCTTAGGTGGGACCCCCGGCGGGGAGCTGTTTTTT. Protein sequence: CASSLGGTPGGELFF.

CDR3 loop: CASSQTGTGDAEQYF. CDR3 nucleotide sequence: TGTGCCAGCAGCCAAACCGGGACAGGGGACGCCGAGCAGTACTTC. The gene calls are TRBV7-8 and TRBJ2-7, with 10 bases aligning to TRBD1. CDR1 SGHVS and CDR2 FQNEAQ come from the germline V gene. The CDR3 consists of 15 residues. The V gene end was trimmed by 5 bases and the J gene end by 6 bases; junction bases not matched to a gene: 10.

This clonotype was seen at least ten times. This chain's CDR3 is CASSRRGGQPQHF. CDR3 coding DNA: TGCGCCAGCAGCCGTAGGGGAGGTCAGCCCCAGCATTTT. The chain combines TRBV4-1 with TRBJ1-5, with a weak D call TRBD1 (5 bases). This CDR3 is 13 amino acids long. The V and J ends lost 4 bases and 6 bases respectively, with 10 bases between them. Germline V gives CDR1 MGHRA, CDR2 YSYEKL.

This clonotype came up a few times. The V call is TRBV15, the J call TRBJ1-1; D remains unclear. The V and J ends lost 3 bases and 11 bases respectively, with 16 bases between them. In germline, CDR1 is LNHNV, CDR2 YYDKDF (reference sequence). The CDR3 loop spans 13 amino acids. The CDR3 loop reads CATSSKTRWVAFF. CDR3 nucleotide sequence: TGTGCCACCAGCAGCAAAACACGTTGGGTGGCTTTCTTT.

This clonotype was seen repeatedly, ten times or more. This chain links TRBV28 with TRBJ2-7, with D unclear. Germline-derived CDR1 and CDR2 are MDHEN and SYDVKM. The CDR3 extends over 16 amino acids. V shed 2 bases and J shed 7 bases, with 21 bases lying between them. DNA for the CDR3: TGTGCCAGCAGTTTACGGAGACCGGTCAACTTAGATGAGCAGTACGTC. Its translation: CASSLRRPVNLDEQYV.

The genes are TRBV6-1 and TRBJ2-7, with D unclear. CDR3 length: 15 residues. Trimming took off 8 bases at V and 2 bases at J, with 19 bases between the two ends. Looked up from germline, CDR1 is MNHNS and CDR2 is SASEGT. CDR3: CASPPGVRKAYEQYV. CDR3 DNA: TGTGCCAGCCCCCCGGGCGTTCGAAAAGCCTACGAGCAGTACGTC.

V is TRBV28 and J is TRBJ1-1; no clear D gene. Germline CDR1 reads MDHEN; CDR2 reads SYDVKM. V lost 3 bases and J 1 base, leaving 12 bases between the germline ends. CDR3 length: 15 amino acids. For the CDR3, the DNA is TGTGCCAGCAGTTTCGGTTTTATGGAGAACACTGAAGCTTTCTTT. This encodes CASSFGFMENTEAFF.

This clonotype showed up many times. The chain has TRBV11-3 and TRBJ2-5, with D perhaps TRBD1 (7 bases). CDR3 size: 15 residues. V lost 5 bases, J lost 2 bases, and 15 bases lay in between. Germline V CDR1 and CDR2: SGHNT, YENEEA. The CDR3 protein is CASSRAGQQQETQYF. The CDR3 DNA follows: TGTGCCAGCAGCCGTGCGGGACAGCAACAAGAGACCCAGTACTTC.

This clonotype was recorded many times. This sequence joins TRBV7-8 and TRBJ2-1; TRBD2 matches at 9 bases. Trimming at V came to 7 bases and at J to 2 bases, leaving 9 bases not matched to a gene. The CDR3 covers 16 residues. The germline CDR1 and CDR2 sequences are SGHVS and FQNEAQ. The CDR3 DNA reads as TGTGCCAGCAAGCCCCTAGCGGGGAGAGCCTACAATGAGCAGTTCTTC. Its protein is CASKPLAGRAYNEQFF.

This clonotype was seen a few times. This chain joins TRBV6-2 or TRBV6-3 and TRBJ1-1; D not certain. CDR3 length: 14 residues. CDR1 is MNHEY, CDR2 SVGEGT, per germline. Deletions cut 6 bases from V and 1 base from J, with 12 bases between. CDR3 in DNA: TGTGCCAGCAGCCCAATTGTGGGGAACACTGAAGCTTTCTTT. This codes for CASSPIVGNTEAFF.

This clonotype was found many times. The chain combines TRBV27 with TRBJ2-5, with 7 bases aligning to TRBD1. CDR1 and CDR2 (germline): MNHEY, SMNVEV (reference sequence). Trimming removed 5 bases from V and 3 bases from J; junction bases left unmatched: 12. This CDR3 contains 16 residues. The CDR3 spells CASSLTDREGEETQYF. The CDR3 region has the DNA TGTGCCAGCAGTCTCACAGACAGGGAAGGGGAAGAGACCCAGTACTTC.

This clonotype was detected a few times. V gene TRBV6-1 combines with J gene TRBJ2-7; D not resolved. V was cut by 8 bases and J by 3 bases, with 14 bases left in between. The CDR3 has 13 amino acids. Germline loops: CDR1 MNHNS, CDR2 SASEGT. Written as DNA, the CDR3 is TGTGCCAGCTCGGGTCAGTATCACTACGAGCAGTACTTC. Encoded protein: CASSGQYHYEQYF.

This clonotype showed up just a few times. The chain combines TRBV25-1 with TRBJ2-7, with D perhaps assigned TRBD1 or TRBD2 (5 bases each). Trimming shortened V by 6 bases and J by 2 bases, and 11 bases separated the two germline ends. CDR1 is MGHDK, CDR2 SYGVNS, per germline. CDR3 length: 13 residues. CDR3 DNA: TGTGCCAGCAGGGGGGTAGGACCCTACGAGCAGTACTTC. It translates to CASRGVGPYEQYF.

This clonotype was detected a few times. CDR3 sequence reads: CASSSIPDNTGELFF. The DNA for the CDR3 is TGCGCCAGCAGCTCAATTCCAGATAACACCGGGGAGCTGTTTTTT. The chain is built from TRBV5-1 and TRBJ2-2; no firm D call. CDR1 SGHRS and CDR2 YFSETQ come from the germline V gene. V was clipped by 3 bases and J by 2 bases, with 11 bases between them. This CDR3 has 15 residues. The full variable domain, completed using reference TRBV5-1 and TRBJ2-2, is KAGVTQTPRYLIKTRGQQVTLSCSPISGHRSVSWYQQTPGQGLQFLFEYFSETQRNKGNFPGRFSGRQFSNSRSEMNVSTLELGDSALYLCASSSIPDNTGELFFGEGSRLTVL.

This clonotype was seen ten or more times. The gene calls are TRBV12-3 or TRBV12-4 and TRBJ2-2; 7 bases are a match to TRBD2. V gave up 3 bases and J gave up 3 bases; unmatched junction bases: 4. CDR3 length: 15 amino acids. Written as DNA, the CDR3 is TGTGCCAGCAGTTTGGGGGGGTCGGACACCGGGGAGCTGTTTTTT. Translated, it gives CASSLGGSDTGELFF.

This clonotype was observed a few times. J is TRBJ2-3 and V is TRBV2; 7 bases line up with TRBD2. Germline CDR1 is SNHLY and CDR2 is FYNNEI. V was clipped by 6 bases and J by 0 bases; unmatched bases: 6. CDR3 size: 15 residues. The CDR3 loop reads CASRASGVSTDTQYF. Written as DNA, the CDR3 is TGTGCCAGCAGGGCCAGCGGGGTTAGCACAGATACGCAGTATTTT.

This clonotype was counted ten times or more. The chain combines TRBV12-3 or TRBV12-4 with TRBJ2-2, with D possibly TRBD2 on 5 matching bases. The CDR3 sequence is 14 residues long. Trimming stripped 3 bases from V and 1 base from J, with 6 bases between. The CDR3 nucleotides are TGTGCCAGCAGTTTTGAGGGGAACACCGGGGAGCTGTTTTTT. It is translated as CASSFEGNTGELFF.

This clonotype has at least ten counts. This sequence joins TRBV25-1 and TRBJ1-2; weak D call: TRBD1 (5 bases). Trimming left V 2 bases short and J 8 bases short, with 15 bases between. There are 14 residues in the CDR3. CDR1 is MGHDK, CDR2 SYGVNS, per germline. This CDR3 reads CASSEGDASMGYTF. CDR3 DNA sequence: TGTGCCAGCAGTGAAGGGGACGCCTCTATGGGCTACACCTTC.

This clonotype has more than one count but fewer than ten. The chain links TRBV13 to TRBJ2-5; D may be TRBD2 (6 bases). V was clipped by 0 bases and J by 2 bases, with 13 bases between them. This CDR3 contains 16 residues. Germline V CDR1 and CDR2: PRHDT, FYEKMQ (reference sequence). The DNA of the CDR3 is TGTGCCAGCAGCTTAGGCGGGCTAGCGAGTCAAGAGACCCAGTACTTC. Encoded protein: CASSLGGLASQETQYF.

This clonotype was seen at least ten times. The rearrangement links TRBV4-1 to TRBJ2-3, with a weak D call TRBD1 (6 bases). The CDR3 loop spans 16 amino acids. Germline V lookup: CDR1 MGHRA, CDR2 YSYEKL. V lost 0 bases and J lost 5, with 15 bases in between. The CDR3 loop is CASSQEVWGPKDTQYF. The CDR3 nucleotides are TGCGCCAGCAGCCAAGAAGTCTGGGGGCCTAAAGATACGCAGTATTTT.

This clonotype was seen a few times. The chain employs TRBV20-1 and TRBJ2-7; a weak D match, TRBD1 (6 bases). V shed 7 bases and J shed 5 bases, with 21 bases lying between them. Germline V gene lookup returns CDR1 DFQATT and CDR2 SNEGSKA (reference sequence). CDR3 length: 14 residues. In nucleotides, the CDR3 is TGCAGTGGCCAATACAGGGAACCTCCCAACGAGCAGTACTTC. Its translation: CSGQYREPPNEQYF.

This clonotype occurred a few times. The rearrangement joins TRBV4-2 to TRBJ2-5; D is ambiguous. The CDR3 consists of 14 residues. The V and J ends lost 3 bases and 4 bases respectively, with 12 bases between them. Germline V lookup: CDR1 LGHNA, CDR2 YNFKEQ. The DNA of the CDR3 is TGTGCCAGCAGCCAGGGGAACACGGGAGAGACCCAGTACTTC. Translating it yields CASSQGNTGETQYF.

The V gene is TRBV15, the J gene TRBJ1-2; D gene unclear. The V gene's germline CDR1 is LNHNV and CDR2 YYDKDF (reference sequence). Trimming removed 5 bases at V and 0 bases at J, with 19 bases between. This CDR3 has 17 residues. Here the CDR3 reads CATSSESSGSANYGYTF. In DNA, the CDR3 is TGTGCCACCAGCTCCGAGTCCTCCGGTTCGGCTAACTATGGCTACACCTTC.